Listed here is a single T cell receptor beta chain. The data derive from a study of blood T cell repertoires in COVID-19. Across the whole study: The study drew acute and convalescent COVID-19 samples from the United States, Italy and Spain. Sources were T cells, B-cell-depleted T cells, or PBMCs; the material itself was cDNA or gDNA.

As handled by the study authors: Estimation of nucleated cell counts was performed using reference gene primer amplification. The method was immunoSEQ multiplex PCR; TCRdb's version includes in-frame clones alone and lacks a portion of them. That table supplies the V and J calls and clone size; D and trimming were determined from the DNA. The sample carries about 210,000 clones, roughly four fifths recorded once. The CDR3 totals 14 residues. Between the trimmed V and J ends, which lost 4 bases and 3 bases, there was a span of 13 bases. The V gene's germline CDR1 is MNHEY and CDR2 SVGEGT. This chain connects TRBV6-2 or TRBV6-3 to TRBJ2-7, with D possibly being TRBD2 (5 bases). The receptor's source is a woman in her thirties or forties with acute or convalescent COVID-19. Sample: peripheral blood. CDR3 nucleotides: TGTGCCAGCAGTTCCGCGGGCCTAAACTACGAGCAGTACTTC. Its translation: CASSSAGLNYEQYF.